These 2 T cell receptor beta chains were sequenced from one sample in a study of response to subunit inactivated influenza vaccine. TCRdb redid the calling of the RT-PCR reads with MiXCR, one entry per CDR3 protein. The sample yields approximately 700,000 distinct CDR3 sequences, 14% seen once. Sequencing used PBMCs from blood, obtained around 14 days before vaccination. The receptor set was obtained from a man aged 45-65 years who received an inactivated influenza vaccine.

The gene calls are TRBV5-5 and TRBJ2-1, with TRBD2 identical over 10 bases. Looked up from germline, CDR1 is SGHKS and CDR2 is YYEKEE (reference sequence). Trimming cost V 2 bases and J 4 bases; bases outside gene matches: 3. The CDR3 loop spans 15 amino acids. CDR3 DNA: TGTGCCAGCAGCTTCTCTAGCGGGGGATACAATGAGCAGTTCTTC. Protein product: CASSFSSGGYNEQFF. Together with reference TRBV5-5 and TRBJ2-1, the CDR3 gives the full variable domain: DAGVTQSPTHLIKTRGQQVTLRCSPISGHKSVSWYQQVLGQGPQFIFQYYEKEERGRGNFPDRFSARQFPNYSSELNVNALLLGDSALYLCASSFSSGGYNEQFFGPGTRLTVL.

The chain uses TRBV5-1 and TRBJ2-5; D might be TRBD1 or TRBD2, each matching 5 bases. Germline CDR1 SGHRS, CDR2 YFSETQ. This CDR3 has 14 amino acids. V lost 2 bases and J 3 bases, leaving 11 bases between the germline ends. DNA of the CDR3: TGCGCCAGCAGCTTTGGGACGGATAAAGAGACCCAGTACTTC. It yields the protein CASSFGTDKETQYF.